These 30 T cell receptor beta chains originate from one sample sequenced in a study of T cells in localized non-small cell lung cancer. The protocol was immunoSEQ multiplex PCR, while the TCRdb copy is restricted to in-frame clones and leaves out a portion. The table includes some 82,000 clones, around 81% detected once. Sequences were derived from PBMCs, sampled before any cancer treatment. The receptors originated from a man aged 40 to 75 with stage II squamous cell lung carcinoma.

This clone was recorded once. As DNA, the CDR3 is TGTGCCAGCAGGGGCACAGGGCAAGAGACCCAGTACTTC. It encodes CASRGTGQETQYF. This chain connects TRBV6-5 to TRBJ2-5; perhaps TRBD1 as D (6 bases). V was pared by 6 bases and J by 2 bases, with 10 bases between. CDR1 is MNHEY, CDR2 SVGAGI, per germline. CDR3 length: 13 residues.

The CDR3: CASSQAAQGANQPQHF. CDR3 sequence (DNA): TGTGCCAGCAGCCAAGCAGCCCAGGGTGCCAATCAGCCCCAGCATTTT. V usage is TRBV4-2 and J usage is TRBJ1-5; a possible D gene is TRBD1 (5 bases). Trimming removed 1 base from V and 3 bases from J, with 13 bases in between. The CDR3 is 16 residues long. Germline CDR1 and CDR2: LGHNA and YNFKEQ.

The J gene is TRBJ1-4, the V gene TRBV27; the D is unclear. The CDR3 extends over 13 amino acids. Between the trimmed V and J ends, which lost 3 bases and 8 bases, there was a span of 10 bases. In germline, CDR1 is MNHEY, CDR2 SMNVEV (reference sequence). CDR3 in DNA: TGTGCCAGCAGTTTCCTTGGAGAGGAAAAACTGTTTTTT. It encodes CASSFLGEEKLFF.

This clone was found once. The V gene is TRBV29-1, the J gene TRBJ1-5, with TRBD1 as a possible D gene (6 bases). Trimming removed 7 bases at V and 4 bases at J, with 14 bases between. The CDR3 length is 13 residues. Germline assignment: CDR1 SQVTM and CDR2 ANQGSEA. CDR3 sequence reads: CSAGAGANQPQHF. For the CDR3, the DNA is TGCAGCGCGGGGGCGGGGGCGAATCAGCCCCAGCATTTT. The whole variable domain, filled in from reference TRBV29-1 and TRBJ1-5, reads SAVISQKPSRDICQRGTSLTIQCQVDSQVTMMFWYRQQPGQSLTLIATANQGSEATYESGFVIDKFPISRPNLTFSTLTVSNMSPEDSSIYLCSAGAGANQPQHFGDGTRLSIL.

In its sample, this clone was seen a few times. This chain joins TRBV11-2 and TRBJ1-1; D gene uncertain. The CDR3 extends over 14 amino acids. V was shortened by 2 bases and J by 6 bases, with 13 bases between the two germline ends. The V gene's germline CDR1 is SGHAT and CDR2 FQNNGV. The CDR3 region has the DNA TGTGCCAGCAGCTTATCGGGGAGTCGGTCTGAAGCTTTCTTT. This gives the protein CASSLSGSRSEAFF.

The chain recombines TRBV28 with TRBJ1-4; no reliable D call. Germline V gene sequence: CDR1 MDHEN, CDR2 SYDVKM. V was pared by 3 bases and J by 14 bases, with 13 bases between. This CDR3 has 12 residues. The CDR3 protein is CASSFQADGLFF. CDR3 DNA sequence: TGTGCCAGCAGTTTTCAAGCGGATGGGCTGTTTTTT.

This clone occurred once. The V gene is TRBV4-2, the J gene TRBJ1-6; D is uncertain. V lost 4 bases to trimming and J lost 7 bases, with 20 bases between them. The germline V gene has CDR1 LGHNA and CDR2 YNFKEQ. This CDR3 contains 17 residues. The CDR3 region has the DNA TGTGCCAGCAGCCCCCTGGGAGGGTCGATCGCAAATTCACCCCTCCACTTT. Translating gives CASSPLGGSIANSPLHF.

This clone turned up a few times. The chain carries TRBV4-1 and TRBJ1-2, with TRBD1 as a possible D gene (5 bases). With 5 bases removed from V and 4 bases from J, the gap between germline ends came to 20 bases. The CDR3 has 16 amino acids. From germline, CDR1 is MGHRA and CDR2 YSYEKL. Here the CDR3 DNA reads TGCGCCAGCAGCTCGCGAGCCCGGGACTCCGTCTATGGCTACACCTTC. Protein: CASSSRARDSVYGYTF.

The rearrangement uses TRBV11-3 and TRBJ2-1; weak D call: TRBD1 (5 bases). V gave up 1 base and J gave up 9 bases, with 7 bases separating them. Germline V gene sequence: CDR1 SGHNT, CDR2 YENEEA. This CDR3 comprises 12 residues. For the CDR3, the DNA is TGTGCCAGCAGCTTAGGCAGGGCTGAGCAGTTCTTC. Amino acids: CASSLGRAEQFF.

This sequence joins TRBV19 and TRBJ1-3; 8 bases match TRBD1. The V gene end was trimmed by 2 bases and the J gene end by 7 bases; junction bases not matched to a gene: 7. This CDR3 spans 15 amino acids. The germline V gene encodes CDR1 LNHDA and CDR2 SQIVND (reference sequence). The CDR3 loop is CASSIPPPGGNTIYF. The DNA of the CDR3 is TGTGCCAGTAGTATACCCCCCCCAGGGGGCAACACCATATATTTT.

The rearrangement uses TRBV5-8 and TRBJ1-6; no clear D gene. CDR1 SGHTS and CDR2 YDEGEE come from the germline V gene. This CDR3 comprises 13 residues. Trimming pared 2 bases from V and 4 bases from J, leaving 4 bases between. The CDR3 sequence is CASSFGYNSPLHF. CDR3 nucleotide sequence: TGTGCCAGCAGCTTCGGATATAATTCACCCCTCCACTTT.

This clone occurred a few times. This chain links TRBV10-3 with TRBJ2-1; 10 nucleotides match TRBD2. V shed 2 bases and J 4 bases; nucleotides not matched to a gene: 8. In germline, CDR1 is ENHRY, CDR2 SYGVKD. The CDR3 is 17 amino acids. The CDR3 bases are TGTGCCATCAGTGAGCAGGAGCGGGAGGGTCCATACAATGAGCAGTTCTTC. This translates into CAISEQEREGPYNEQFF.

This clone was picked up one time. The chain recombines TRBV9 with TRBJ1-4, with TRBD1 as a possible D gene (6 bases). Germline lookup yields CDR1 SGDLS and CDR2 YYNGEE. V was trimmed by 2 bases and J by 4 bases, leaving 12 bases between them. The CDR3 contains 15 residues. CDR3 in amino acids: CASSVLTGSNEKLFF. Here the CDR3 DNA reads TGTGCCAGCAGCGTCTTGACAGGCAGTAATGAAAAACTGTTTTTT.

V gene TRBV7-3 combines with J gene TRBJ2-6; no clear D. Germline V gene lookup returns CDR1 SGHTA and CDR2 FQGTGA. Trimming shortened V by 5 bases and J by 2 bases, and 7 bases separated the two germline ends. The CDR3 is 14 amino acids. The CDR3 nucleotides are TGTGCCAGCAGCCGGACGGCTGGGGCCAACGTCCTGACTTTC. It yields the protein CASSRTAGANVLTF.

In nucleotides, the CDR3 is TGTGCCAGCAGCGGACCAGGGAATCAAGAGACCCAGTACTTC. Translating it yields CASSGPGNQETQYF. This chain connects TRBV5-6 to TRBJ2-5; perhaps TRBD1 as D (5 bases). CDR1 is SGHDT, CDR2 YYEEEE, per germline. V lost 4 bases, J lost 2 bases, and 12 bases lay in between. CDR3 size: 14 residues.

This chain uses TRBV12-5 with TRBJ2-5; D not resolved. Trimming left V 1 base short and J 4 bases short, with 4 bases between. Germline-derived CDR1 and CDR2 are LGHNT and FRNRAP. The CDR3 loop spans 12 amino acids. CDR3 protein: CASGLELETQYF. The CDR3 region has the DNA TGTGCTAGTGGTTTGGAGTTAGAGACCCAGTACTTC.

The rearrangement uses TRBV10-3 and TRBJ2-3; 16 nucleotides match TRBD2. The germline V gene encodes CDR1 ENHRY and CDR2 SYGVKD. This CDR3 spans 16 amino acids. The trim removed 8 bases at V and 5 bases at J, leaving 7 bases unmatched. This chain's CDR3 is CAISGTSGRAGDTQYF. CDR3 nucleotide sequence: TGTGCCATCTCTGGGACTAGCGGGAGGGCTGGAGATACGCAGTATTTT.

In its sample, this clone was seen a few times. V is TRBV6-1 and J is TRBJ1-2, with 8 positions matching TRBD1. The ends lost 4 bases at V and 3 bases at J; junction bases unmatched: 7. Per germline, CDR1 MNHNS and CDR2 SASEGT. CDR3 length: 15 residues. CDR3 nucleotides: TGTGCCAGCAGTGTTTCCGGGACAGGACACTATGGCTACACCTTC. Translation: CASSVSGTGHYGYTF.

V and J are TRBV10-3 and TRBJ2-1, with 9 bases matching TRBD2. After removal of 6 bases from V and 7 bases from J, the junction contained 10 bases not matched to a gene. Per the germline V gene, CDR1 is ENHRY and CDR2 is SYGVKD. CDR3 length: 15 residues. Here the CDR3 reads CAISTSRGGDNEQFF. CDR3 DNA sequence: TGTGCCATCAGCACGTCCCGCGGGGGGGATAATGAGCAGTTCTTC.

The chain carries TRBV11-2 and TRBJ2-7, with TRBD1 identical over 10 bases. Germline V gene sequence: CDR1 SGHAT, CDR2 FQNNGV. The CDR3 consists of 17 residues. The V gene end was trimmed by 5 bases and the J gene end by 1 base; junction bases not matched to a gene: 11. The CDR3 sequence is CASSRDRGGFGSYEQYF. The CDR3 DNA reads as TGTGCCAGCAGCCGGGACAGGGGCGGTTTCGGGTCCTACGAGCAGTACTTC.

The CDR3, as DNA: TGCGCCAGCAGCCGGACTAGCCACGAGCAGTACTTC. Translating gives CASSRTSHEQYF. The rearrangement uses TRBV23-1 and TRBJ2-7; TRBD2 matches 8 bases. TRBV23-1 is reported as an ORF; its role is uncertain. This CDR3 has 12 amino acids. V trimming: 6 bases; J trimming: 5 bases; junction bases outside the gene matches: 3.

The V and J genes are TRBV11-2 and TRBJ1-3; D unclear. The CDR3 has 14 residues. Per the germline V gene, CDR1 is SGHAT and CDR2 is FQNNGV. Trimming took off 6 bases at V and 0 bases at J, with 9 bases between the two ends. The CDR3: CASRGSLSGNTIYF. The CDR3 nucleotides are TGTGCCAGCAGGGGCAGCCTCTCTGGAAACACCATATATTTT.

V usage is TRBV15 and J usage is TRBJ2-2; 12 bases match TRBD2. Germline V gene data show CDR1 as LNHNV and CDR2 as YYDKDF (reference sequence). The CDR3 is 15 amino acids. V dropped 3 bases and J dropped 7; count of bases not matched to a gene: 3. The DNA for the CDR3 is TGTGCCACCAGCAGGACTAGCGGGAGTGGCGGGGAGCTGTTTTTT. Its protein is CATSRTSGSGGELFF. Drawing the rest from reference TRBV15 and TRBJ2-2, the complete variable domain is DAMVIQNPRYQVTQFGKPVTLSCSQTLNHNVMYWYQQKSSQAPKLLFHYYDKDFNNEADTPDNFQSRRPNTSFCFLDIRSPGLGDTAMYLCATSRTSGSGGELFFGEGSRLTVL.

The chain links TRBV9 to TRBJ1-3, with no clear D. Germline CDR1 and CDR2: SGDLS and YYNGEE. V was clipped by 2 bases and J by 0 bases, with 21 bases between them. The CDR3 loop spans 19 amino acids. The CDR3 DNA reads as TGTGCCAGCAGCGTCACCCCGACCTTGACCGCGAACTCTGGAAACACCATATATTTT. Encoded protein: CASSVTPTLTANSGNTIYF. The full variable domain, rest sourced from reference TRBV9 and TRBJ1-3, is DSGVTQTPKHLITATGQRVTLRCSPRSGDLSVYWYQQSLDQGLQFLIQYYNGEERAKGNILERFSAQQFPDLHSELNLSSLELGDSALYFCASSVTPTLTANSGNTIYFGEGSWLTVV.

The rearrangement links TRBV10-2 to TRBJ2-3; 9 bases fit TRBD2. J lost 0 bases, V lost 4 bases, and 2 bases had no gene match. The germline V gene encodes CDR1 WSHSY and CDR2 SAAADI. The CDR3 sequence is 15 residues long. The CDR3 bases are TGCGCCAGCAGTGTTCTAGCGGGGAGCACAGATACGCAGTATTTT. It codes for CASSVLAGSTDTQYF.

The chain uses TRBV7-9 and TRBJ1-4, with D tentatively TRBD1 (6 bases). The CDR3 sequence is 15 residues long. V was cut by 5 bases and J by 8 bases, with 18 bases left in between. Germline loops: CDR1 SEHNR, CDR2 FQNEAQ (reference sequence). CDR3 amino acids: CASSPFGAGEEKLFF. In nucleotides, the CDR3 is TGTGCCAGCAGCCCCTTCGGTGCAGGGGAGGAAAAACTGTTTTTT.

This clone turned up a few times. The V gene is TRBV19, the J gene TRBJ2-1, with 10 bases fitting TRBD2. The CDR3 extends over 13 amino acids. CDR1 and CDR2 from the germline V gene are LNHDA and SQIVND (reference sequence). Trimming cost V 7 bases and J 7 bases; bases outside gene matches: 4. CDR3 nucleotide sequence: TGTGCCAGTATAGCGGGAGGAGGGAATGAGCAGTTCTTC. It specifies CASIAGGGNEQFF.

A few counts support this clone. The V call is TRBV2, the J call TRBJ2-7, with a weak D call TRBD1 (5 bases). From germline, CDR1 is SNHLY and CDR2 FYNNEI. The CDR3 sequence is 14 residues long. V was shortened by 6 bases and J by 0 bases, with 12 bases between the two germline ends. CDR3 in amino acids: CASRVDILSYEQYF. In DNA, the CDR3 is TGTGCCAGCAGGGTGGACATTCTCTCCTACGAGCAGTACTTC.

V usage is TRBV7-9 and J usage is TRBJ2-7, with TRBD1 matching 9 bases. Germline values: CDR1 SEHNR, CDR2 FQNEAQ (reference sequence). Unmatched junction bases numbered 5, after V lost 3 bases and J lost 5 bases. The CDR3 has 14 residues. CDR3 loop: CASSLGQGINEQYF. CDR3 DNA: TGTGCCAGCAGCTTGGGACAGGGTATTAACGAGCAGTACTTC.

CDR3: CASQMEGATNEKLFF. The CDR3 DNA reads TGTGCCAGCCAGATGGAGGGAGCAACTAATGAAAAACTGTTTTTT. The rearrangement uses TRBV2 and TRBJ1-4, with unresolved D. This CDR3 has 15 residues. V was pared by 8 bases and J by 0 bases, with 13 bases between. Germline assignment: CDR1 SNHLY and CDR2 FYNNEI.